This is a list of T cell receptor beta chains from one sample in a study of T cell changes during pregnancy in multiple sclerosis. Method: immunoSEQ multiplex PCR; TCRdb's copy keeps in-frame clones and lacks some. The sample has 49,000 or so clones; approximately 92% are singletons. The sequencing used peripheral blood, collected in the third trimester of pregnancy. These receptors all stem from a female donor with multiple sclerosis, enrolled in a pregnancy study. Both conserved end residues are part of each CDR3. The D gene is left open where the match is weak. Some rows have no size entry. The others give once, few or many, or a class for an expanded clone.

clone_size j_call v_call d_call cdr3_aa cdr3_nt
once TRBJ1-4 TRBV28 NA CASRLPGSGNEKLFF TGTGCCAGCAGGCTGCCGGGGTCGGGTAATGAAAAACTGTTTTTT
NA TRBJ2-3 TRBV19 TRBD2 CASSAGLAPFTDTQYF TGTGCCAGTAGTGCAGGACTAGCCCCCTTCACAGATACGCAGTATTTT
NA TRBJ2-7 TRBV12-5 NA CASGFHRDEQYF TGTGCTAGTGGTTTCCACAGGGACGAGCAGTACTTC
NA TRBJ2-7 TRBV4-1 NA CASSQPGTVTYEQYF TGCGCCAGCAGCCAGCCAGGGACTGTCACCTACGAGCAGTACTTC
NA TRBJ2-6 TRBV5-6 NA CASSSTPGANVLTF TGTGCCAGCAGCTCTACCCCCGGGGCCAACGTCCTGACTTTC
NA TRBJ2-7 TRBV6-6 TRBD1 CASRDRDYTYEQYF TGTGCCAGCCGGGACAGGGACTATACCTACGAGCAGTACTTC
NA TRBJ2-7 TRBV5-5 TRBD2 CASSFRQSGGPYEQYF TGTGCCAGCAGCTTCCGACAGAGCGGGGGCCCCTACGAGCAGTACTTC
NA TRBJ2-1 TRBV7-9 TRBD2 CASSPSLRLAGRYNEQFF TGTGCCAGCAGCCCGAGCCTTAGACTAGCGGGCCGATACAATGAGCAGTTCTTC
NA TRBJ2-1 TRBV29-1 TRBD2 CSVEGAGASYNEQFF TGCAGCGTTGAGGGAGCGGGGGCCAGCTACAATGAGCAGTTCTTC
NA TRBJ2-2 TRBV19 NA CASSIGWGERTGELFF TGTGCCAGTAGTATAGGTTGGGGGGAGCGGACCGGGGAGCTGTTTTTT
NA TRBJ1-4 TRBV2 NA CASSGGRFAGEKLFF TGTGCCAGCAGTGGCGGTAGGTTTGCCGGTGAAAAACTGTTTTTT
once TRBJ2-1 TRBV7-3 NA CASSLFGISIETYNEQFF TGTGCCAGCAGCTTATTCGGTATTAGCATAGAGACTTACAATGAGCAGTTCTTC
NA TRBJ2-1 TRBV14 TRBD2 CASSQEGTSGRSGLYNEQFF TGTGCCAGCAGCCAAGAAGGGACTAGCGGGAGATCGGGTTTGTACAATGAGCAGTTCTTC
NA TRBJ1-4 TRBV7-9 NA CASSFLQGNEKLFF TGTGCCAGCAGCTTCTTGCAGGGTAACGAAAAACTGTTTTTT
NA TRBJ1-2 TRBV28 NA CASSFLGRDFSGYTF TGTGCCAGCAGTTTTCTAGGCAGGGATTTCTCTGGCTACACCTTC
NA TRBJ2-2 TRBV7-2 TRBD1 CASSHRGHNTGELFF TGTGCCAGCAGCCACAGGGGGCATAACACCGGGGAGCTGTTTTTT
NA TRBJ2-3 TRBV6-4 TRBD2 CASSVGTSGGDTQYF TGTGCCAGCAGTGTGGGGACTAGCGGGGGAGATACGCAGTATTTT
NA TRBJ2-7 TRBV7-2 NA CASSLAPSDSYEQYF TGTGCCAGCAGCTTAGCTCCTAGCGACTCCTACGAGCAGTACTTC
NA TRBJ2-1 TRBV11-3 NA CASSSGGWEADNEQFF TGTGCCAGCAGCTCCGGAGGGTGGGAGGCCGACAATGAGCAGTTCTTC
NA TRBJ2-3 TRBV5-6 NA CASSFPRGADTQYF TGTGCCAGCAGCTTCCCCAGGGGTGCAGATACGCAGTATTTT
NA TRBJ1-2 TRBV7-9 NA CASSQVNYGYTF TGTGCCAGCAGCCAGGTTAACTATGGCTACACCTTC
NA TRBJ2-1 TRBV7-2 TRBD2 CASSLTWGRGLAGGNEQFF TGTGCCAGCAGCTTAACGTGGGGAAGGGGACTAGCGGGAGGTAATGAGCAGTTCTTC
NA TRBJ2-7 TRBV11-2 NA CASSSDPGLTYEQYF TGTGCCAGCAGCTCCGACCCGGGACTTACCTACGAGCAGTACTTC
NA TRBJ2-1 TRBV28 NA CASGEEGDFINEQFF TGTGCCAGCGGGGAAGAAGGGGACTTCATCAATGAGCAGTTCTTC
NA TRBJ2-7 TRBV14 TRBD2 CASSQIWGGSYEQYF TGTGCCAGCAGCCAAATCTGGGGGGGCTCCTACGAGCAGTACTTC
NA TRBJ1-5 TRBV9 NA CASSVGDGGGLGQPQHF TGTGCCAGCAGCGTAGGGGACGGGGGGGGTTTGGGTCAGCCCCAGCATTTT
NA TRBJ2-2 TRBV4-2 TRBD1 CASSQETGITGELFF TGTGCCAGCAGCCAAGAGACAGGGATAACCGGGGAGCTGTTTTTT
NA TRBJ2-5 TRBV5-1 TRBD2 CASSLAAAGGETQYF TGCGCCAGCAGCTTGGCCGCAGCGGGAGGCGAGACCCAGTACTTC
NA TRBJ1-2 TRBV29-1 NA CSVESVPPNYGYTF TGCAGCGTTGAGTCCGTCCCTCCTAACTATGGCTACACCTTC
NA TRBJ1-1 TRBV15 TRBD1 CATSRQGGLNTEAFF TGTGCCACCAGCAGACAGGGGGGCTTGAACACTGAAGCTTTCTTT
NA TRBJ1-2 TRBV16 NA CASSQWEGAGGYTF TGTGCCAGCAGCCAATGGGAGGGAGCCGGCGGCTACACCTTC
NA TRBJ1-3 TRBV7-2 TRBD1 CASSPGQGIYF TGTGCCAGCAGCCCTGGACAGGGTATATATTTT
NA TRBJ2-1 TRBV9 NA CASSVGRESREQFF TGTGCCAGCAGCGTAGGCAGGGAATCGCGTGAGCAGTTCTTC
NA TRBJ2-7 TRBV7-2 TRBD2 CASSLGGSGRGSHEQYF TGTGCCAGCAGCTTAGGTGGGAGCGGGAGAGGTTCCCACGAGCAGTACTTC
NA TRBJ2-7 TRBV4-3 NA CASSLALSREQYF TGCGCCAGCAGCCTAGCACTAAGTCGGGAGCAGTACTTC
once TRBJ2-1 TRBV2 NA CASSGGPGISNEQFF TGTGCCAGCAGTGGGGGGCCAGGGATCTCCAATGAGCAGTTCTTC
NA TRBJ1-4 TRBV28 NA CASSPLGGQSEKLFF TGTGCCAGCAGTCCCCTTGGGGGCCAGAGTGAAAAACTGTTTTTT
NA TRBJ2-1 TRBV7-9 TRBD2 CASSLASGRAYEQFF TGTGCCAGCAGCTTAGCTAGCGGGAGGGCCTATGAGCAGTTCTTC
NA TRBJ1-3 TRBV2 NA CASSIQVGSGNTIYF TGTGCCAGCAGTATACAGGTGGGCTCTGGAAACACCATATATTTT
NA TRBJ2-7 TRBV12-5 TRBD1 CASGLGQGSHEQYF TGTGCTAGTGGTTTGGGACAGGGCAGCCACGAGCAGTACTTC
NA TRBJ2-1 TRBV29-1 TRBD2 CSVFGTSGRDNEQFF TGCAGCGTATTCGGGACTAGCGGGAGGGACAATGAGCAGTTCTTC
NA TRBJ1-5 TRBV7-9 TRBD1 CASSLDGTGTGQPQHF TGTGCCAGCAGCTTAGATGGGACAGGGACAGGTCAGCCCCAGCATTTT
NA TRBJ1-2 TRBV9 NA CASSYRQDYGYTF TGTGCCAGCAGCTACCGACAGGACTATGGCTACACCTTC
NA TRBJ2-5 TRBV9 TRBD2 CASSGGLAGTQETQYF TGTGCCAGCAGCGGGGGACTAGCGGGGACCCAAGAGACCCAGTACTTC
NA TRBJ1-5 TRBV27 TRBD1 CASSPLGQGGQPQHF TGTGCCAGCAGTCCTCTAGGACAGGGGGGTCAGCCCCAGCATTTT
NA TRBJ2-3 TRBV7-6 NA CASSGAEVRMYF TGTGCCAGCAGTGGCGCGGAGGTGAGGATGTATTTT
NA TRBJ2-1 TRBV6-5 NA CASSYGGLKANEQFF TGTGCCAGCAGTTATGGCGGACTGAAGGCCAATGAGCAGTTCTTC
NA TRBJ2-1 TRBV27 TRBD2 CASSLESGTSGIF TGTGCCAGCAGTTTAGAGTCCGGGACTAGCGGTATCTTC
NA TRBJ1-3 TRBV7-2 NA CASSLTRRGGNTIYF TGTGCCAGCAGCTTAACCCGGCGGGGAGGAAACACCATATATTTT
once TRBJ2-7 TRBV4-3 NA CASSHSGSSYEQYF TGCGCCAGCAGCCATTCGGGGAGCAGCTACGAGCAGTACTTC
NA TRBJ1-4 TRBV30 NA CAWTRVGANEKLFF TGTGCCTGGACCCGCGTAGGAGCCAATGAAAAACTGTTTTTT
NA TRBJ2-1 TRBV27 TRBD2 CASSPRGIYNEQFF TGTGCCAGCAGTCCGCGGGGGATCTACAATGAGCAGTTCTTC
NA TRBJ2-5 TRBV7-9 NA CASSQEENETQYF TGTGCCAGCAGCCAAGAGGAGAACGAGACCCAGTACTTC
NA TRBJ2-5 TRBV27 TRBD2 CASRRLAGGPETQYF TGTGCCAGCAGAAGACTAGCGGGAGGGCCGGAGACCCAGTACTTC
NA TRBJ2-1 TRBV6-6 TRBD1 CASSGQGVGEQFF TGTGCCAGCAGCGGACAGGGAGTCGGTGAGCAGTTCTTC
NA TRBJ2-5 TRBV5-5 NA CASSWTQGLGETQYF TGTGCCAGCAGCTGGACACAGGGCTTGGGTGAGACCCAGTACTTC
NA TRBJ2-3 TRBV6-5 NA CASSSLGGIGSDTQYF TGTGCCAGCAGTTCCCTTGGAGGGATTGGTTCAGATACGCAGTATTTT
NA TRBJ2-5 TRBV27 TRBD2 CASSQLTSGRASRETQYF TGTGCCAGCAGCCAACTCACTAGCGGGAGGGCCTCCAGGGAGACCCAGTACTTC
NA TRBJ2-1 TRBV19 NA CASSIGSGNEQFF TGTGCCAGTAGTATAGGATCAGGCAATGAGCAGTTCTTC